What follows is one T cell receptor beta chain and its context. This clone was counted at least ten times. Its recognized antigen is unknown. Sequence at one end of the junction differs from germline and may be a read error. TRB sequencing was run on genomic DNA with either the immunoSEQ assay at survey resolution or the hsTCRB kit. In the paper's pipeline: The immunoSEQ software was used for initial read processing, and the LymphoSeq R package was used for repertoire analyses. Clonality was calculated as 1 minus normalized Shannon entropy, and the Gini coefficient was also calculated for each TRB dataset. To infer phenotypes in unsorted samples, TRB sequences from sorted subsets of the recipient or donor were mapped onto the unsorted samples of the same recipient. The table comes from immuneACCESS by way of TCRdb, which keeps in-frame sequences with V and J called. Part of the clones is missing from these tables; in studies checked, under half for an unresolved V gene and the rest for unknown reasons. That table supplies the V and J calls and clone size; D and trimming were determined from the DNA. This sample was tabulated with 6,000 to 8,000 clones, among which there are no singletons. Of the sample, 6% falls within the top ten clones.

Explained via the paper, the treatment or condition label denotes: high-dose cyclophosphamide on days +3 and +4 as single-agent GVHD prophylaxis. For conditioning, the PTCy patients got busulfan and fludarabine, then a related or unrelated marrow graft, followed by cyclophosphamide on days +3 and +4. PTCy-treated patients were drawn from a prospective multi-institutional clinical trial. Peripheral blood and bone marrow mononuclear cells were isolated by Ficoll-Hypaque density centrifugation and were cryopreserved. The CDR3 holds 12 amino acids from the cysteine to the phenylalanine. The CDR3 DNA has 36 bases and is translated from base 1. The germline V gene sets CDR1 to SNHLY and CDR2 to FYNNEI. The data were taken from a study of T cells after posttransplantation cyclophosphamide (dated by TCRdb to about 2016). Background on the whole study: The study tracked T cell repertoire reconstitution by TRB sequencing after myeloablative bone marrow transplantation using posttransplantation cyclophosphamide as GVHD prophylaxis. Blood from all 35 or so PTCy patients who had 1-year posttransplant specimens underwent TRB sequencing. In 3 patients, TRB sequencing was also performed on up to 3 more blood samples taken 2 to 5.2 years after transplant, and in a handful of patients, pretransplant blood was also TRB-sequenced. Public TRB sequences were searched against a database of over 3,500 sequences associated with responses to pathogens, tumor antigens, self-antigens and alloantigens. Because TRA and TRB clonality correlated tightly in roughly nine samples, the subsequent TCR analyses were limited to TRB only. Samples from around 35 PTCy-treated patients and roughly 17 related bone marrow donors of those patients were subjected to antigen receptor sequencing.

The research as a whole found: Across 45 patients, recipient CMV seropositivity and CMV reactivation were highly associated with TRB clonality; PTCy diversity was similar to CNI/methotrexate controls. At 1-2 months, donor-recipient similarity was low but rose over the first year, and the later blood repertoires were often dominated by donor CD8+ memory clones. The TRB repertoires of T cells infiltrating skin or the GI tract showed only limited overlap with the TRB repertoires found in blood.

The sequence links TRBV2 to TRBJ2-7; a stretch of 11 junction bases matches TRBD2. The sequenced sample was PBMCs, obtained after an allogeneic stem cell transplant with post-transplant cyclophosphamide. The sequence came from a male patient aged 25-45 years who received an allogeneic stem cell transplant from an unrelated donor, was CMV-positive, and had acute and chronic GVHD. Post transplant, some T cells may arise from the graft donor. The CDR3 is CASSGSGLAGLF. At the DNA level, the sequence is TGTGCCAGCAGTGGCTCCGGACTAGCGGGTCTCTTC. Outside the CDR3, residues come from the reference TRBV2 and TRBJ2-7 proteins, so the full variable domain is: EPEVTQTPSHQVTQMGQEVILRCVPISNHLYFYWYRQILGQKVEFLVSFYNNEISEKSEIFDDQFSVERPDGSNFTLKIRSTKLEDSAMYFCASSGSGLAGLFGPGTRLTVT.